These 19 T cell receptor beta chains originate from one sample sequenced in a study of cytomegalovirus exposure and HLA in healthy donors. 60 Vbeta and 13 Jbeta primers were used in PCR. Measured with immunoSEQ multiplex PCR; TCRdb has only the in-frame clones, and not every one. Of 200,000 to 250,000 clones listed, roughly 78% were seen once; the top ten hold 0.4% to 0.6%. The sequenced sample was PBMCs. The receptor set was obtained from a boy aged 10-17 years in good health and CMV-seronegative.

About this clone itself: Other DNA sequences from this sample encode an identical CDR3 as well. The chain has TRBV2 and TRBJ1-3; a possible D gene is TRBD1 (6 bases). CDR3 length equals 15 residues. Germline assignment: CDR1 SNHLY and CDR2 FYNNEI. The V gene lost 5 bases and the J gene lost 0 bases, with 11 bases spanning the gap. The CDR3 region has the DNA TGTGCCAGCAGTTCCCAGGGGAGCTCTGGAAACACCATATATTTT. Translation gives CASSSQGSSGNTIYF.

The rearrangement links TRBV27 to TRBJ2-7; the match to TRBD1 covers 9 bases. Germline loops: CDR1 MNHEY, CDR2 SMNVEV (reference sequence). CDR3 size: 14 residues. Germline trimming cut 5 bases from V and 5 bases from J; bases unmatched to any gene: 7. CDR3 sequence reads: CASSTATGGDEQYF. The CDR3 DNA reads TGTGCCAGCAGTACCGCTACAGGGGGCGACGAGCAGTACTTC.

This clone was recorded once. V usage is TRBV7-8 and J usage is TRBJ2-3; D remains unclear. CDR1 and CDR2 (germline): SGHVS, FQNEAQ. The CDR3 is made up of 15 amino acids. Trimming took off 6 bases at V and 0 bases at J, with 13 bases between the two ends. CDR3 in amino acids: CASRPLGPSTDTQYF. The CDR3 DNA reads TGTGCCAGCAGGCCCCTTGGGCCTAGCACAGATACGCAGTATTTT.

The chain has TRBV6-5 and TRBJ1-5; unclear D gene. Per germline, CDR1 MNHEY and CDR2 SVGAGI. V was cut by 6 bases and J by 3 bases, with 9 bases left in between. The CDR3 length is 13 residues. The CDR3 bases are TGTGCCAGCAGATTTGGGCCCAATCAGCCCCAGCATTTT. It specifies CASRFGPNQPQHF.

The chain uses TRBV27 and TRBJ2-1; TRBD1 is a possible D gene (5 bases). The CDR3 totals 16 residues. V gave up 6 bases and J gave up 7 bases, with 22 bases separating them. CDR1 and CDR2 from the germline V gene are MNHEY and SMNVEV (reference sequence). CDR3 in DNA: TGTGCCAGCAGAAATACAGGAATTGGGCAAGGGAATGAGCAGTTCTTC. It yields the protein CASRNTGIGQGNEQFF.

This chain uses TRBV27 with TRBJ2-5, with no clear D. V lost 4 bases, J lost 5 bases, and 5 bases lay in between. The CDR3 sequence is 11 residues long. CDR1 MNHEY and CDR2 SMNVEV come from the germline V gene (reference sequence). In DNA form, the CDR3 reads TGTGCCAGCAGTTCGAGGGAGACCCAGTACTTC. Translated, it gives CASSSRETQYF.

As DNA, the CDR3 is TGTGCCAGCATGTCGGGGTACGAGCAGTACTTC. As protein: CASMSGYEQYF. The chain has TRBV5-4 and TRBJ2-5; perhaps TRBD2 as D (5 bases). The end of the DNA is better explained by TRBJ2-7, so the J call may be wrong. Germline CDR1 SGHNT, CDR2 YYREEE (reference sequence). The length of the CDR3 is 11 residues.

This clone was seen a handful of times. The V call is TRBV4-2, the J call TRBJ2-2, with 9 nucleotides matching TRBD2. CDR1 is LGHNA and CDR2 is YNFKEQ in the germline V gene. Trimming took 1 base from V and 6 from J; bases not matched to a gene: 3. The CDR3 is made up of 15 amino acids. The CDR3 DNA sequence: TGTGCCAGCAGCCAAGGGACTAGCGTCGCCGGGGAGCTGTTTTTT. Its protein is CASSQGTSVAGELFF.

The gene calls are TRBV19 and TRBJ1-2, with D maybe TRBD1 (6 bases). The germline gives CDR1 LNHDA, CDR2 SQIVND (reference sequence). The CDR3 runs to 13 residues. V lost 3 bases, J lost 3 bases, and 8 bases lay in between. CDR3 loop: CASSIRGDYGYTF. The CDR3 DNA reads as TGTGCCAGTAGTATCAGGGGCGACTATGGCTACACCTTC.

The rearrangement links TRBV5-6 to TRBJ1-6, with a tentative D call TRBD1 (5 bases). The CDR3 is made up of 14 amino acids. Germline values: CDR1 SGHDT, CDR2 YYEEEE. V lost 10 bases, J lost 10 bases, and 21 bases lay in between. The CDR3 reads CASEGWGVVSPLHF. The DNA of the CDR3 is TGTGCCTCGGAAGGCTGGGGGGTAGTCTCACCCCTCCACTTT.

The rearrangement uses TRBV9 and TRBJ2-5; 11 positions match TRBD1. The CDR3 totals 15 residues. Per germline, CDR1 SGDLS and CDR2 YYNGEE. V shed 3 bases, J shed 2 bases, and the junction held 3 bases outside the gene matches. DNA for the CDR3: TGTGCCAGCAGCGATGGGACAGGGGGGCAAGAGACCCAGTACTTC. Amino acid sequence: CASSDGTGGQETQYF.

This rearrangement joins TRBV5-6 to TRBJ2-2; TRBD1 agrees at 12 bases. The germline V gene has CDR1 SGHDT and CDR2 YYEEEE. This CDR3 contains 15 residues. Trimming took 5 bases from V and 6 from J; bases not matched to a gene: 5. CDR3 DNA sequence: TGTGCCAGCAGATGGGACAGGGGGCAGGCCGGGGAGCTGTTTTTT. It yields the protein CASRWDRGQAGELFF.

This chain joins TRBV7-6 and TRBJ2-2; 11 bases are shared with TRBD2. Germline V gene data show CDR1 as SGHVS and CDR2 as FNYEAQ. V trimming: 5 bases; J trimming: 2 bases; junction bases outside the gene matches: 10. The CDR3 runs 18 residues. CDR3 protein: CASSPQGLAVENTGELFF. CDR3 nucleotides: TGTGCCAGCAGCCCCCAGGGACTAGCGGTAGAAAACACCGGGGAGCTGTTTTTT. The full variable domain, rest sourced from reference TRBV7-6 and TRBJ2-2, is GAGVSQSPRYKVTKRGQDVALRCDPISGHVSLYWYRQALGQGPEFLTYFNYEAQQDKSGLPNDRFSAERPEGSISTLTIQRTEQRDSAMYRCASSPQGLAVENTGELFFGEGSRLTVL.

The gene calls are TRBV5-1 and TRBJ2-5, with 11 bases fitting TRBD2. CDR1 is SGHRS, CDR2 YFSETQ, per germline. V shed 4 bases, J shed 0 bases, and the junction held 5 bases outside the gene matches. The CDR3 has 16 residues. This chain's CDR3 is CASSLIAGGHQETQYF. In DNA, the CDR3 is TGCGCCAGCAGCCTTATAGCGGGGGGGCACCAAGAGACCCAGTACTTC.

In its sample, this clone was seen once. The chain joins TRBV30 to TRBJ2-5, with 10 nucleotides matching TRBD1. TRBJ2-7 matches the DNA end more closely, so the J call is doubtful. Germline values: CDR1 GTSNPN, CDR2 SVGIG (reference sequence). CDR3 length: 14 residues. CDR3 in DNA: TGTGCCTGGAGGGACAGGGGGGAATCCTACGAGCAGTACTTC. This translates into CAWRDRGESYEQYF.

This clone appeared a single time. The CDR3 sequence: CASSPRFGTGDGNEQFF. The DNA for the CDR3 is TGTGCCAGCAGCCCCCGCTTTGGGACGGGGGATGGCAATGAGCAGTTCTTC. The gene calls are TRBV11-3 and TRBJ2-1; possibly TRBD2 for D (6 bases). Trimming stripped 5 bases from V and 6 bases from J, with 23 bases between. Germline-derived CDR1 and CDR2 are SGHNT and YENEEA. This CDR3 comprises 17 residues.

This clone showed up just once. The chain carries TRBV2 and TRBJ2-7; possibly TRBD1 for D (5 bases). The V end lost 8 bases, the J end lost 4 bases, and 15 bases lay between the germline ends. CDR1 is SNHLY, CDR2 FYNNEI, per germline. CDR3 size: 13 residues. In nucleotides, the CDR3 is TGTGCCAGCGGAAGCCTGGACACTTACGAGCAGTACTTC. The encoded protein is CASGSLDTYEQYF. Using reference TRBV2 and TRBJ2-7 for the parts outside the CDR3, the full variable domain is EPEVTQTPSHQVTQMGQEVILRCVPISNHLYFYWYRQILGQKVEFLVSFYNNEISEKSEIFDDQFSVERPDGSNFTLKIRSTKLEDSAMYFCASGSLDTYEQYFGPGTRLTVT.

V usage is TRBV5-5 and J usage is TRBJ2-3; no reliable D call. CDR1 SGHKS and CDR2 YYEKEE come from the germline V gene (reference sequence). V lost 4 bases and J 5 bases, leaving 11 bases between the germline ends. CDR3 length equals 13 residues. The CDR3: CASSPQTGDTQYF. Here the CDR3 DNA reads TGTGCCAGCAGCCCGCAAACGGGAGATACGCAGTATTTT. The complete variable domain, with remaining parts taken from reference TRBV5-5 and TRBJ2-3, reads DAGVTQSPTHLIKTRGQQVTLRCSPISGHKSVSWYQQVLGQGPQFIFQYYEKEERGRGNFPDRFSARQFPNYSSELNVNALLLGDSALYLCASSPQTGDTQYFGPGTRLTVL.

This clone has a single count. The chain combines TRBV19 with TRBJ1-2; a weak D match, TRBD1 (6 bases). Germline CDR1 is LNHDA and CDR2 is SQIVND (reference sequence). V gave up 3 bases and J gave up 3 bases, with 11 bases separating them. The CDR3 length is 14 residues. CDR3 coding DNA: TGTGCCAGTAGTATGGGGGCACACTACTATGGCTACACCTTC. Amino acids: CASSMGAHYYGYTF. Based on the CDR3 plus reference TRBV19 and TRBJ1-2, the full variable domain is DGGITQSPKYLFRKEGQNVTLSCEQNLNHDAMYWYRQDPGQGLRLIYYSQIVNDFQKGDIAEGYSVSREKKESFPLTVTSAQKNPTAFYLCASSMGAHYYGYTFGSGTRLTVV.